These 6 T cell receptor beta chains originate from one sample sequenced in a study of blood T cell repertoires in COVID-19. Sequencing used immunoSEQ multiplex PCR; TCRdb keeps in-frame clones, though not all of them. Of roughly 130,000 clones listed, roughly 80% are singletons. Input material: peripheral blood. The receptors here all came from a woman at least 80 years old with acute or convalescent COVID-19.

CDR3 coding DNA: TGTGCCAGCTCACCACCGGGACAGGGGTTCGGCACAGATACGCAGTATTTT. As protein: CASSPPGQGFGTDTQYF. V and J are TRBV18 and TRBJ2-3; 10 nucleotides line up with TRBD1. Germline CDR1 is KGHSH and CDR2 is LQKENI. V shed 0 bases and J 1 base; nucleotides not matched to a gene: 4. This CDR3 comprises 17 residues.

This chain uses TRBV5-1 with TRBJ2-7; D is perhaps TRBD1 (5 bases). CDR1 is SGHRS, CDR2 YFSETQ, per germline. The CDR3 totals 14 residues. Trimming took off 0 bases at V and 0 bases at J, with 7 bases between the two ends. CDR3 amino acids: CASSLGQNSYEQYF. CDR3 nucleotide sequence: TGCGCCAGCAGCTTGGGACAGAACTCCTACGAGCAGTACTTC.

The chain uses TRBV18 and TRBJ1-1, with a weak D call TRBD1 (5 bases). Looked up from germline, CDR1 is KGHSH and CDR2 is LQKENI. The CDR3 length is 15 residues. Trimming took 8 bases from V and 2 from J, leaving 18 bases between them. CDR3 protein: CASQAGGNRNTEAFF. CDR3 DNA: TGTGCCAGCCAAGCGGGGGGGAATCGAAACACTGAAGCTTTCTTT.

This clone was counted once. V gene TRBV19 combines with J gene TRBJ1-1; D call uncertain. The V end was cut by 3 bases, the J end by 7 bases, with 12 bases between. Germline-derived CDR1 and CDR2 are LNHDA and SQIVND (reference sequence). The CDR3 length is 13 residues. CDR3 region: CASSISFQYEAFF. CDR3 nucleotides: TGTGCCAGTAGTATTAGCTTCCAGTATGAAGCTTTCTTT.

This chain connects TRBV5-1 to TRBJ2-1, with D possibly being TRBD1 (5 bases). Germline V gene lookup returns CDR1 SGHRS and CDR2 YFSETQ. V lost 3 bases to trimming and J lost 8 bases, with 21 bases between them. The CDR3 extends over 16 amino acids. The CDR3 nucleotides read TGCGCCAGCAGCTCCTTCAGGGAAGGTATTCGGGATGAGCAGTTCTTC. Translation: CASSSFREGIRDEQFF.

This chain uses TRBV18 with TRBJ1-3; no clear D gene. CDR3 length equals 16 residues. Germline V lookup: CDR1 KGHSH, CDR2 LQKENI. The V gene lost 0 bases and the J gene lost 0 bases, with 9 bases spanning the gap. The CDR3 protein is CASSPPGSRSGNTIYF. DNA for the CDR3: TGTGCCAGCTCACCACCGGGGAGCCGCTCTGGAAACACCATATATTTT. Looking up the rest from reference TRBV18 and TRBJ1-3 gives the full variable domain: NAGVMQNPRHLVRRRGQEARLRCSPMKGHSHVYWYRQLPEEGLKFMVYLQKENIIDESGMPKERFSAEFPKEGPSILRIQQVVRGDSAAYFCASSPPGSRSGNTIYFGEGSWLTVV.